The 9 T cell receptor beta chains listed next were all sequenced from one sample in a study of blood T cell repertoires in COVID-19. TCRdb's table, derived via immunoSEQ multiplex PCR, lists solely in-frame clones and lacks some. The data contain 230,000 or so clones, around four fifths of them singletons. The sequenced sample was peripheral blood. The receptors shown here come from a man between 40 and 49 years old with active or convalescent COVID-19.

The sample holds a few counts of this clone. The same CDR3 is also encoded by other DNA sequences in this sample. This chain links TRBV19 with TRBJ1-5; D is possibly TRBD1 (6 bases). The V end was cut by 4 bases, the J end by 3 bases, with 7 bases between. The CDR3 length is 13 residues. CDR1 LNHDA and CDR2 SQIVND come from the germline V gene (reference sequence). The CDR3 bases are TGTGCCAGTAGTAGACAGGTCAATCAGCCCCAGCATTTT. Translated, it gives CASSRQVNQPQHF.

The chain joins TRBV7-2 to TRBJ2-7; 7 nucleotides align to TRBD1. From germline, CDR1 is SGHTA and CDR2 FQGNSA. The CDR3 is 15 amino acids. With V trimmed by 2 bases and J by 2 bases, 6 bases remained unmatched. The CDR3: CASSLRTGPTYEQYF. The DNA for the CDR3 is TGTGCCAGCAGCTTACGGACAGGTCCGACCTACGAGCAGTACTTC.

V and J are TRBV27 and TRBJ1-4; TRBD1 might be the D (5 bases). The CDR3 length is 12 residues. The germline V gene has CDR1 MNHEY and CDR2 SMNVEV (reference sequence). Trimming shortened V by 5 bases and J by 8 bases, and 9 bases separated the two germline ends. CDR3 in amino acids: CASSGAAEKLFF. DNA of the CDR3: TGTGCCAGCAGTGGGGCGGCGGAAAAACTGTTTTTT.

This chain uses TRBV14 with TRBJ2-3, with D perhaps TRBD2 (6 bases). Germline V gives CDR1 SGHDN, CDR2 FVKESK. Trimming took 2 bases from V and 2 from J, leaving 14 bases between them. The CDR3 contains 16 residues. The CDR3 sequence: CASSQMRVADTDTQYF. CDR3 coding DNA: TGTGCCAGCAGCCAAATGCGAGTAGCGGACACAGATACGCAGTATTTT.

This clone was seen more than once but under ten times. The chain couples TRBV5-1 to TRBJ2-2; 7 bases map to TRBD1. Trimming removed 7 bases from V and 4 bases from J; junction bases left unmatched: 4. CDR3 length: 13 residues. In germline, CDR1 is SGHRS, CDR2 YFSETQ. The DNA for the CDR3 is TGCGCCAGCCGGGACAGCACCACCGGGGAGCTGTTTTTT. Translation gives CASRDSTTGELFF.

The chain uses TRBV5-4 and TRBJ2-2, with D possibly being TRBD2 (6 bases). The CDR3 consists of 12 residues. Germline V gene sequence: CDR1 SGHNT, CDR2 YYREEE (reference sequence). The V end was cut by 4 bases, the J end by 7 bases, with 8 bases between. The CDR3 here is CASSVGGGELFF. CDR3 nucleotide sequence: TGTGCCAGCAGCGTGGGAGGCGGGGAGCTGTTTTTT.

This chain links TRBV4-3 with TRBJ2-7; 7 bases match TRBD1. J was trimmed by 3 bases and V by 0 bases; bases with no gene match: 14. The CDR3 loop spans 18 amino acids. Germline lookup yields CDR1 LGHNA and CDR2 YSLEER. As DNA, the CDR3 is TGCGCCAGCAGCCAAGAGGCCCAAAGAGGGACAGTTGTCTACGAGCAGTACTTC. Its protein is CASSQEAQRGTVVYEQYF.

The genes are TRBV5-6 and TRBJ1-5; the D gene is possibly TRBD1 (6 bases). There are 16 residues in the CDR3. The V gene's germline CDR1 is SGHDT and CDR2 YYEEEE. V gave up 4 bases and J gave up 10 bases, with 24 bases separating them. As DNA, the CDR3 is TGTGCCAGCAGCATACGGGGGGGACACCCTATCAGCCCCCAGCATTTT. The encoded protein is CASSIRGGHPISPQHF. Based on the CDR3 plus reference TRBV5-6 and TRBJ1-5, the full variable domain is DAGVTQSPTHLIKTRGQQVTLRCSPKSGHDTVSWYQQALGQGPQFIFQYYEEEERQRGNFPDRFSGHQFPNYSSELNVNALLLGDSALYLCASSIRGGHPISPQHFGDGTRLSIL.

This chain connects TRBV5-1 to TRBJ1-6, with 10 bases lining up with TRBD1. This CDR3 contains 16 residues. V lost 4 bases, J lost 10 bases, and 11 bases stayed unmatched. The germline V gene encodes CDR1 SGHRS and CDR2 YFSETQ. CDR3 in amino acids: CASSGGRQGANSPLHF. The CDR3 coding sequence is TGCGCCAGCAGCGGTGGTCGACAGGGGGCTAACTCACCCCTCCACTTT.